This T cell receptor (beta chain) was captured in a study of blood T cell repertoires in COVID-19. This CDR3 is 12 amino acids long. Per the germline V gene, CDR1 is MNHEY and CDR2 is SVGEGT. V lost 5 bases and J lost 5, with 9 bases in between. Here immunoSEQ multiplex PCR was the method, and the copy in TCRdb shows in-frame clones only, minus some. The sample has almost 85,000 clones, approximately 90% seen once; the top ten hold roughly 1%. This chain links TRBV6-2 or TRBV6-3 with TRBJ1-2, with D perhaps matching TRBD1 (6 bases). The TCR comes from a woman between 45 and 60 years old with acute COVID-19. The sequenced sample consisted of PBMCs or T cells enriched from blood (not recorded which). In nucleotides, the CDR3 is TGTGCCAGCAGTCAGGGGAATTATGGCTACACCTTC. Protein sequence: CASSQGNYGYTF.